Here is one TCR beta chain with its context. The antigen is not known. The data were obtained in a study of cytomegalovirus exposure and HLA in healthy donors. Overall study findings and caveats: There were about 160 TCR beta chains listed as cytomegalovirus-associated. TCR beta sequences reportedly predicted the HLA-A and HLA-B alleles of most subjects accurately.

Trimming removed 3 bases from V and 3 bases from J, with 14 bases in between. CDR3 length: 15 residues. Germline V lookup: CDR1 SGDLS, CDR2 YYNGEE. Primers included in the PCR were 60 Vbeta and 13 Jbeta primers. The data were produced by immunoSEQ multiplex PCR, yet TCRdb's version contains in-frame clones alone and is incomplete. The profile shows 55,000 to 75,000 clones, about 87% of them singletons. Material: PBMCs. V usage is TRBV9 and J usage is TRBJ2-3; a weak D match, TRBD1 (6 bases). The receptor was isolated from a man younger than 35 in good health and CMV-seronegative. The CDR3 DNA reads TGTGCCAGCAGCGAAATCGGACAGCCAACAGATACGCAGTATTTT. Translation gives CASSEIGQPTDTQYF.